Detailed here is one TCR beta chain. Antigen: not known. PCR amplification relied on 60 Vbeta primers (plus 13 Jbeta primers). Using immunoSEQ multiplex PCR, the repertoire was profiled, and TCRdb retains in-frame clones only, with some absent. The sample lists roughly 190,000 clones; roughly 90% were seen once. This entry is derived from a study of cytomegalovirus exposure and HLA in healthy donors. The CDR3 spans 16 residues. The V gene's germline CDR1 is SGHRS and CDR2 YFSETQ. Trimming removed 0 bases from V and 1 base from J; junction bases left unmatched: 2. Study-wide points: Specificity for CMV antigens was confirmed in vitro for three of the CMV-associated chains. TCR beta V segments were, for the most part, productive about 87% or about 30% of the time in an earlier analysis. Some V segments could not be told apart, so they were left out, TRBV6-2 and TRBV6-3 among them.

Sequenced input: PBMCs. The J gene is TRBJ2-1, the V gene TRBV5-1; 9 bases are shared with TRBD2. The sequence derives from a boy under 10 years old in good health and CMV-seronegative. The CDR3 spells CASSLVSGSSYNEQFF. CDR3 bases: TGCGCCAGCAGCTTGGTTAGCGGGAGTTCCTACAATGAGCAGTTCTTC.